These 2 T cell receptor beta chains were all obtained from the same sample, sequenced in a study of CD8 T cells in Susac syndrome. RNA in amounts of roughly 0.5 to 1 ug was reverse transcribed with random hexamers. TCRdb itself ran the immunoSEQ multiplex PCR reads through MiXCR, one entry per CDR3 protein. The sample lists some 110,000 distinct CDR3 sequences; over 85% were seen once. Input material: CD8+ T cells from PBMCs. The receptors were gathered from a human donor with multiple sclerosis.

Remarks on this clonotype: One junction end does not reproduce the germline sequence, and a read error may be involved. The chain joins TRBV7-9 to TRBJ2-1, with TRBD2 identical over 11 bases. The CDR3 length is 13 residues. Germline V gene sequence: CDR1 SEHNR, CDR2 FQNEAQ (reference sequence). In DNA, the CDR3 is TGTGCCAGCAGCTTAGCGGGAGCGACTAGCGGGGTCTTC. Its translation: CASSLAGATSGVF.

V is TRBV7-6 and J is TRBJ2-7, with unresolved D. V lost 5 bases and J lost 2, with 13 bases in between. The CDR3 extends over 14 amino acids. Germline V gene lookup returns CDR1 SGHVS and CDR2 FNYEAQ. CDR3 region: CASSPRGATYEQYF. The CDR3 DNA follows: TGTGCCAGCAGCCCCCGTGGAGCTACCTACGAGCAGTACTTC.